This T cell receptor (beta chain) was sequenced during a study of regulatory T cells in long-lasting Graves disease (dated by TCRdb to the early 2020s). Looking at the study overall: To count as having persistent Graves' disease, a patient had to have received antithyroid drug treatment for over 5 years with TSH receptor autoantibodies remaining persistently positive. In the clinical cohort, patients with persistent Graves' disease had used antithyroid drugs for an average of roughly ten years. TCR sequencing covered about 13 persistent and some 20 newly diagnosed Graves' disease patients, 33 samples in total. This study used TCR sequencing and RNA sequencing of peripheral blood to compare persistent Graves' disease patients against newly diagnosed Graves' disease patients. The study took place in China and was registered as a clinical trial. Study-wide conclusions, independent of this receptor: Persistent patients shared more public clonotypes among themselves (more than 2,500) than newly diagnosed patients did (roughly 910). Compared with newly diagnosed patients, persistent Graves' disease patients had lower TCR Shannon entropy and fewer highly expanded clones, which suggests clonal expansion. Only the TCR beta chain was sequenced and analyzed. Persistent disease showed preferential use of TRBV28, TRBJ1-2 and TRBJ2-5, whereas newly diagnosed disease favored TRBV20-1 and TRBJ2-1. The small sample size was acknowledged by the authors as a limitation that may reduce accuracy. The study examined only peripheral blood because the primary lesion, thyroid tissue, could not be accessed.

The CDR3 runs 14 amino acids, cysteine and phenylalanine included. Just CDR3 DNA is preserved here, 42 bases in frame from base 1. CDR1 and CDR2 are drawn from the germline V gene: MDHEN, SYDVKM. The trim is 2 bases for V and 3 bases for J, with a gap of 10 bases between the germline ends. The protocol used for the library was multiplex PCR. Sequencing was carried out with an Illumina HiSeq 4000. To build TCR beta libraries, CDR3 regions were amplified by Arm-PCR using iRepertoire HTBI primers. Before sequencing, the PCR products underwent gel purification. Concerning the study's data processing: A total of some 60 TRBV and some 13 TRBJ segments were identified across samples and were used for gene usage analysis of CDR3 amino acid clonotypes. Filtered high-quality paired reads were merged into contigs using COPE and FqMerger. Contigs were aligned with BLAST to IMGT TRBV, TRBD and TRBJ reference genes, and CDR3 was defined per IMGT. Any clonotype with a frequency above 0.1% was classified as a highly expanded clone. Shannon entropy served as the measure of repertoire diversity, while the Gini coefficient captured V-J evenness. Clonotypes shared by more than one individual were considered public. Through fastp at Q25 and MiXCR, TCRdb rebuilt clones from the public reads, retaining in-frame beta chains. A single entry per CDR3 protein holds the most common genes and DNA from its merged rows. TCRdb's processing, not the authors' own work, is the source of the V and J calls. Here the sample has fewer than 550,000 distinct CDR3 sequences; 20% to 25% occur a single time. The ten largest clones capture 7.1% of the sample.

This clonotype was observed at least ten times. Its antigen is still unknown. No much larger clone is present one base from it, and per-base qualities are unavailable. What this sample's time point label stands for: persistent/refractory GD, antithyroid drugs over 5 years with positive TRAb. For both TCR sequencing and RNA sequencing, RNA was extracted from PBMCs in TRIzol. The diagnosis of Graves' disease followed American Thyroid Association guidelines. Patients for the study were recruited at an endocrinology department in Xi'an, China. Each patient gave approximately 9 milliliters of peripheral blood, collected in an EDTA anticoagulant tube. Ficoll Paque Plus density gradient separation was used to isolate PBMCs, and no further T cell sorting was performed. RNA quality was checked with an Agilent 2100 Bioanalyzer and agarose gel, and concentration with a NanoDrop 2000.

The chain employs TRBV28 and TRBJ1-2, with the D gene not confidently named. This TCR was recovered from a female donor with Graves disease. Sequencing used peripheral blood mononuclear cells (PBMCs), obtained when the disease was refractory, from a patient treated with antithyroid drugs. The base sequence is TGTGCCAGCAGTTTAGGAGGCAGGCACTATGGCTACACCTTC. It codes for CASSLGGRHYGYTF.